This T cell receptor beta chain derives from a study of vaccination effects on CD4 cells after COVID-19. On the study more broadly: For each well, roughly 2 million PBMC were cultured with 8 to 10 IU/ml IL-2 and roughly 10 ug/ml peptides.

Study-level findings and limits: Healthy vaccinees' vaccine-induced clones included only 1 of 255 that recognized common cold coronaviruses.

Subsequent to a culture period of 10 to 11 days, CD4+ T cells were isolated. The vaccine given was either BNT162b2 or mRNA-1273, in two doses. With respect to this clone: Its specificity is not known.

Trimming at V came to 7 bases and at J to 5 bases, leaving 10 bases not matched to a gene. The CDR3 runs to 14 residues. Germline CDR1 and CDR2: MDHEN and SYDVKM. Sequencing used immunoSEQ multiplex PCR; TCRdb keeps in-frame clones, though not all of them. The table records some 69,000 clones, 73% of them present only once. Specimen: CD4+ T cells from PBMCs cultured without peptide, collected after COVID-19 vaccination. The receptor was derived from a human donor who received a COVID-19 vaccine. This chain connects TRBV28 to TRBJ2-7; TRBD2 aligns across 8 bases. CDR3 residues: CASTTRGGSHEQYV. DNA for the CDR3: TGTGCCAGCACCACCCGGGGGGGCTCTCACGAGCAGTACGTC.